Following are 13 T cell receptor beta chains from one sample sequenced in a study of T-cell reconstitution after alpha-beta-depleted transplantation in children (dated by TCRdb to the mid-2010s). General conclusions and limits of the study: Over the following months the frequencies of hyperexpanded clones went down, and after one year T-cell counts and TCRbeta diversity were mostly credited to newly produced T cells.

For these TCRs, the target antigens are not known. Libraries were made using PCR. Sequencing was carried out with an Illumina HiSeq 2500. TCR libraries were prepared with molecular barcoding, using unique molecular identifiers to normalize TCRbeta repertoire quantification. TCRdb reprocessing: public reads trimmed at Q25 with fastp, clones called with MiXCR, in-frame beta chains kept. Each entry merges the rows of one CDR3 protein and shows their most common DNA and genes. This sample comprises about 300,000 distinct CDR3 sequences, around 7.3% of them detected only once. The ten largest clones represent 9.1% of the sample. Interpreted using the paper, the treatment or condition label stands for: allogeneic hematopoietic cell transplantation with graft depleted of TCRalphabeta T cells and CD19 B cells. The sequencing used peripheral blood, collected 360 days after TCRalphabeta/CD19-depleted stem cell transplant. These TCRs come from a female patient aged 2-10 years who had a stem cell transplant for Fanconi anemia, so the T cells may come from the graft donor.

As for this clonotype: The CDR3 ends on some other residue instead of the conserved phenylalanine or tryptophan, so this is likely a read error. The chain recombines TRBV3-1 with TRBJ2-4; 8 bases agree with TRBD1. The CDR3 contains 16 residues. Germline lookup yields CDR1 LGHDT and CDR2 YNNKEL (reference sequence). V lost 2 bases and J lost 5; bases outside the gene matches: 8. CDR3 sequence: CASSQQPDRAENIQYL. In nucleotides, the CDR3 is TGTGCCAGCAGCCAACAACCGGACAGGGCGGAAAACATTCAGTACCTC.

Ten or more counts support this clonotype. The V and J genes are TRBV5-1 and TRBJ2-1; TRBD2 matches at 7 bases. The CDR3 runs to 14 residues. CDR1 and CDR2 (germline): SGHRS, YFSETQ. V was pared by 1 base and J by 5 bases, with 3 bases of the junction left unmatched. In nucleotides, the CDR3 is TGCGCCAGCAGCTTGCCCCTAGCGGACAATGAGCAGTTCTTC. Protein product: CASSLPLADNEQFF.

V usage is TRBV20-1 and J usage is TRBJ2-1; D possibly corresponds to TRBD2 (6 bases). The CDR3 totals 12 residues. CDR1 DFQATT and CDR2 SNEGSKA come from the germline V gene (reference sequence). Trimming removed 6 bases from V and 9 bases from J, with 15 bases in between. The CDR3 loop is CSARDWPREQFF. Written as DNA, the CDR3 is TGCAGTGCCCGGGACTGGCCTCGTGAGCAGTTCTTC.

This clonotype was recorded at least ten times. V is TRBV9 and J is TRBJ2-7; D not certain. The germline V and J ends were trimmed by 5 bases and 5 bases, with 5 bases remaining between them. The CDR3 totals 10 residues. Germline CDR1 is SGDLS and CDR2 is YYNGEE. As DNA, the CDR3 is TGTGCCAGCAGGTCCGACGAGCAGTACTTC. This gives the protein CASRSDEQYF.

The gene calls are TRBV15 and TRBJ2-3; 12 bases agree with TRBD2. The CDR3 covers 18 residues. Germline CDR1 and CDR2: LNHNV and YYDKDF (reference sequence). V lost 1 base and J lost 0; bases outside the gene matches: 5. CDR3 protein: CATSRVNLAGGSTDTQYF. The CDR3 DNA reads as TGTGCCACCAGCAGAGTCAATCTAGCGGGGGGGAGCACAGATACGCAGTATTTT.

Note on this clonotype: A much larger clone differs by one base, so this may be a read error. This chain connects TRBV9 to TRBJ2-2; 7 bases map to TRBD1. Germline V gene lookup returns CDR1 SGDLS and CDR2 YYNGEE. J was trimmed by 4 bases and V by 3 bases; bases with no gene match: 9. This CDR3 region has 16 residues. As DNA, the CDR3 is TGTGCCAGCAGCGCCAGACAGGGTCATTGCACCGGGGAGCTGTTTTTT. Residues: CASSARQGHCTGELFF.

Worth noting for this clonotype: This sequence may be a read error, since a much larger clone differs from it by one base. The gene calls are TRBV25-1 and TRBJ2-3, with D possibly TRBD2 on 5 matching bases. Germline values: CDR1 MGHDK, CDR2 SYGVNS. The CDR3 loop spans 13 amino acids. Trimming took 8 bases from V and 3 from J, leaving 12 bases between them. CDR3 in amino acids: CASLRGGTDTQYF. The CDR3, as DNA: TGTGCCAGCCTCCGGGGTGGGACAGATACGCAGTATTTT. The entire variable domain, with the rest obtained from reference TRBV25-1 and TRBJ2-3, is as follows: EADIYQTPRYLVIGTGKKITLECSQTMGHDKMYWYQQDPGMELHLIHYSYGVNSTEKGDLSSESTVSRIRTEHFPLTLESARPSHTSQYLCASLRGGTDTQYFGPGTRLTVL.

This clonotype has at least ten counts. The genes are TRBV6-5 and TRBJ2-7; 7 bases match TRBD1. V was pared by 3 bases and J by 2 bases, with 7 bases of the junction left unmatched. The length of the CDR3 is 15 residues. The germline V gene has CDR1 MNHEY and CDR2 SVGAGI. DNA of the CDR3: TGTGCCAGCAGTTATGGGCAGGGGGTGGCCTACGAGCAGTACTTC. This translates into CASSYGQGVAYEQYF.

The CDR3 sequence is CASSYARQAEAFF. The CDR3 coding sequence is TGTGCCAGCAGTTACGCCCGACAGGCCGAAGCTTTCTTT. J is TRBJ1-1 and V is TRBV6-5; perhaps TRBD1 as D (6 bases). V was clipped by 2 bases and J by 8 bases, with 12 bases between them. CDR1 and CDR2 (germline): MNHEY, SVGAGI. The CDR3 length is 13 residues.

This clonotype was observed at least ten times. CDR3 nucleotide sequence: TGTGCCATCAGTGAAGGGACAGGACGCGTGGGGCAGTATTTT. As protein: CAISEGTGRVGQYF. This rearrangement joins TRBV10-3 to TRBJ2-3, with 8 nucleotides matching TRBD1. The CDR3 length is 14 residues. Looked up from germline, CDR1 is ENHRY and CDR2 is SYGVKD. V dropped 3 bases and J dropped 11; count of bases not matched to a gene: 10.

In this sample, this clonotype turned up many times. The chain is built from TRBV9 and TRBJ2-7; D not certain. V dropped 3 bases and J dropped 0 bases, with 7 bases sitting between them. Germline assignment: CDR1 SGDLS and CDR2 YYNGEE. The CDR3 covers 13 residues. This CDR3 reads CASSARSSYEQYF. CDR3 DNA sequence: TGTGCCAGCAGCGCCCGCAGCTCCTACGAGCAGTACTTC.

Ten or more counts support this clonotype. The J gene is TRBJ2-1, the V gene TRBV5-1; D remains ambiguous. The germline V and J ends were trimmed by 4 bases and 6 bases, with 14 bases remaining between them. Germline V CDR1 and CDR2: SGHRS, YFSETQ. The CDR3 is 14 residues long. This CDR3 is CASSPPTIGNEQFF. The CDR3 nucleotides read TGCGCCAGCAGCCCACCGACCATAGGCAATGAGCAGTTCTTC.

This clonotype was found many times. This chain joins TRBV15 and TRBJ2-3; the D is unclear. V lost 2 bases to trimming and J lost 3 bases, with 6 bases between them. The CDR3 consists of 13 residues. The germline V gene has CDR1 LNHNV and CDR2 YYDKDF (reference sequence). CDR3 in DNA: TGTGCCACCAGCAGACGACGAACAGATACGCAGTATTTT. Translation gives CATSRRRTDTQYF. The whole variable domain, filled in from reference TRBV15 and TRBJ2-3, reads DAMVIQNPRYQVTQFGKPVTLSCSQTLNHNVMYWYQQKSSQAPKLLFHYYDKDFNNEADTPDNFQSRRPNTSFCFLDIRSPGLGDTAMYLCATSRRRTDTQYFGPGTRLTVL.